The 29 T cell receptor beta chains reported below all come from one sample, sequenced in a study of T-cell memory formation after mild COVID-19. TCRdb fed the 5' RACE reads into MiXCR, producing one record per CDR3 protein. In the table there are about 13,000 distinct CDR3 sequences, around 13% of which are singletons. Input material: PBMCs or a T cell subset sorted from them (not recorded which). The receptors originated from an adult woman who had mild COVID-19 (a few samples of this study predate the infection). Cell type and time point are not known.

This clonotype was seen ten or more times. The chain carries TRBV19 and TRBJ1-1; no clear D. The CDR3 is 13 amino acids. Germline CDR1 and CDR2: LNHDA and SQIVND (reference sequence). Trimming took off 9 bases at V and 2 bases at J, with 13 bases between the two ends. The CDR3, as DNA: TGTGCCAGCCAAGCGGGGTCTAACACTGAAGCTTTCTTT. Translating it yields CASQAGSNTEAFF.

Ten or more counts support this clonotype. The chain links TRBV12-3 or TRBV12-4 to TRBJ1-4; TRBD1 aligns across 7 bases. The CDR3 is 15 amino acids. V lost 6 bases, J lost 0 bases, and 4 bases stayed unmatched. CDR3 protein: CASRRTGATNEKLFF. CDR3 bases: TGTGCCAGCAGGAGGACAGGAGCAACTAATGAAAAACTGTTTTTT.

On this clonotype: Being one base from a much bigger clone, this may be a read error. The V gene is TRBV4-3, the J gene TRBJ2-1, with D hard to call. Per germline, CDR1 LGHNA and CDR2 YSLEER. The CDR3 sequence is 16 residues long. The germline V and J ends were trimmed by 4 bases and 4 bases, with 17 bases remaining between them. The CDR3 DNA is TGCGCCAGCAGCCGAGGATGGGGTAAAAGGTACAATGAGCAGTTCTTC. Translated: CASSRGWGKRYNEQFF.

This clonotype has at least ten counts. The rearrangement links TRBV4-1 to TRBJ2-4; the D is unclear. The germline CDR1 and CDR2 sequences are MGHRA and YSYEKL. This CDR3 spans 15 amino acids. The germline V and J ends were trimmed by 1 base and 3 bases, with 10 bases remaining between them. This CDR3 reads CASSQAPWSKNIQYF. CDR3 nucleotide sequence: TGCGCCAGCAGCCAAGCCCCCTGGAGCAAAAACATTCAGTACTTC.

This clonotype showed up many times. The chain combines TRBV6-2 or TRBV6-3 with TRBJ2-7; D is undetermined. The V and J ends lost 4 bases and 6 bases respectively, with 7 bases between them. Germline CDR1 MNHEY, CDR2 SVGEGT. The CDR3 loop spans 11 amino acids. The CDR3 DNA reads as TGTGCCAGCAGTTTCCCGGGCGAGCAGTACTTC. Protein: CASSFPGEQYF.

This clonotype has at least ten counts. The CDR3 bases are TGCAGTGCTAGAATTTACCGTAGCGGGAGACGGACAGATACGCAGTATTTT. This codes for CSARIYRSGRRTDTQYF. V usage is TRBV20-1 and J usage is TRBJ2-3; 9 bases agree with TRBD2. From germline, CDR1 is DFQATT and CDR2 SNEGSKA (reference sequence). The V and J ends lost 2 bases and 3 bases, in that order; junction bases with no gene match: 12. CDR3 length: 17 residues.

This clonotype was seen at least ten times. The chain joins TRBV18 to TRBJ1-2; D remains unclear. CDR1 KGHSH and CDR2 LQKENI come from the germline V gene. The CDR3 extends over 16 amino acids. V gave up 0 bases and J gave up 0 bases, with 11 bases separating them. This CDR3 reads CASSPPVVLSNYGYTF. The CDR3 coding sequence is TGTGCCAGCTCACCACCTGTGGTGCTTTCTAACTATGGCTACACCTTC.

This clonotype was observed many times. This chain connects TRBV18 to TRBJ1-4, with a tentative D call TRBD1 (5 bases). The germline V gene has CDR1 KGHSH and CDR2 LQKENI. The CDR3 totals 13 residues. V was clipped by 3 bases and J by 7 bases, with 9 bases between them. The CDR3, as DNA: TGTGCCAGCTCACCCTCGGGGGGTGAAAAACTGTTTTTT. Protein sequence: CASSPSGGEKLFF.

This clonotype was detected only a few times. The rearrangement uses TRBV14 and TRBJ2-2, with D maybe TRBD2 (5 bases). The germline V and J ends were trimmed by 6 bases and 4 bases, with 15 bases remaining between them. Germline CDR1 and CDR2: SGHDN and FVKESK. This CDR3 is 15 amino acids long. The CDR3, as DNA: TGTGCCAGCAGGGAAGGCTCCCGGGGCACCGGGGAGCTGTTTTTT. This sequence encodes CASREGSRGTGELFF.

The chain combines TRBV6-4 with TRBJ2-3; D call uncertain. CDR3 length equals 17 residues. In germline, CDR1 is MRHNA, CDR2 SNTAGT. The V end lost 5 bases, the J end lost 3 bases, and 21 bases lay between the germline ends. The CDR3 bases are TGTGCCAGCAGTCGCGACCCGTCGCCGTCTCAGACAGATACGCAGTATTTT. Translated: CASSRDPSPSQTDTQYF.

In this sample, this clonotype turned up many times. This sequence joins TRBV13 and TRBJ2-7; TRBD1 is a possible D gene (5 bases). Trimming removed 2 bases from V and 0 bases from J, with 11 bases in between. CDR3 size: 15 residues. CDR1 and CDR2 from the germline V gene are PRHDT and FYEKMQ (reference sequence). The CDR3 sequence is CASSLLTDLSYEQYF. The DNA for the CDR3 is TGTGCCAGCAGCTTACTGACAGACCTCTCCTACGAGCAGTACTTC.

This clonotype has at least ten counts. The V call is TRBV7-3, the J call TRBJ2-2; tentatively, D is TRBD1 or TRBD2 (6 bases each). Trimming removed 3 bases from V and 0 bases from J, with 8 bases in between. Germline V CDR1 and CDR2: SGHTA, FQGTGA. The CDR3 contains 15 residues. The CDR3 sequence: CASSLGGPNTGELFF. DNA for the CDR3: TGTGCCAGCAGCTTGGGGGGCCCGAACACCGGGGAGCTGTTTTTT. The whole variable domain, filled in from reference TRBV7-3 and TRBJ2-2, reads GAGVSQTPSNKVTEKGKYVELRCDPISGHTALYWYRQSLGQGPEFLIYFQGTGAADDSGLPNDRFFAVRPEGSVSTLKIQRTERGDSAVYLCASSLGGPNTGELFFGEGSRLTVL.

This clonotype was found many times. The rearrangement links TRBV7-2 to TRBJ2-7, with 10 bases identical to TRBD2. The V segment lost 0 bases and the J segment 2 bases; nucleotides outside the gene matches: 4. The CDR3 loop spans 16 amino acids. CDR1 and CDR2 from the germline V gene are SGHTA and FQGNSA. The CDR3 coding sequence is TGTGCCAGCAGCTTAGCGAGGGGACTAGCGACCTACGAGCAGTACTTC. Protein product: CASSLARGLATYEQYF.

Ten or more counts support this clonotype. V is TRBV11-2 and J is TRBJ2-1, with D perhaps TRBD1 or TRBD2 (7 bases each). V shed 4 bases and J shed 6 bases, with 19 bases lying between them. The CDR3 runs 16 residues. Germline V gene sequence: CDR1 SGHAT, CDR2 FQNNGV. CDR3 bases: TGTGCCAGCAGCTCCCCAAGCGGGACAGAAAGCAATGAGCAGTTCTTC. It encodes CASSSPSGTESNEQFF.

The chain joins TRBV28 to TRBJ2-2, with a tentative D call TRBD2 (6 bases). V dropped 3 bases and J dropped 6 bases, with 17 bases sitting between them. Germline V gives CDR1 MDHEN, CDR2 SYDVKM. The CDR3 covers 16 residues. This chain's CDR3 is CASSFRTSWDSGELFF. The CDR3 DNA is TGTGCCAGCAGTTTTAGGACATCTTGGGACTCCGGGGAGCTGTTTTTT. The variable domain in full, completed from reference TRBV28 and TRBJ2-2, reads DVKVTQSSRYLVKRTGEKVFLECVQDMDHENMFWYRQDPGLGLRLIYFSYDVKMKEKGDIPEGYSVSREKKERFSLILESASTNQTSMYLCASSFRTSWDSGELFFGEGSRLTVL.

There are many counts of this clonotype. This chain joins TRBV10-3 and TRBJ1-5, with a weak D call TRBD1 (5 bases). Germline lookup yields CDR1 ENHRY and CDR2 SYGVKD. Trimming shortened V by 4 bases and J by 0 bases, and 10 bases separated the two germline ends. There are 15 residues in the CDR3. The CDR3 region has the DNA TGTGCCATCAGTGTGGGGGAATTTAGCAATCAGCCCCAGCATTTT. Residues: CAISVGEFSNQPQHF.

In this sample, this clonotype turned up many times. The chain couples TRBV30 to TRBJ1-2; 9 bases are a match to TRBD1. The CDR3 is 12 amino acids. The germline V gene has CDR1 GTSNPN and CDR2 SVGIG (reference sequence). The V segment lost 8 bases and the J segment 4 bases; nucleotides outside the gene matches: 5. In DNA, the CDR3 is TGTGCCCAAAAGGACAGGGGCTATGGCTACACCTTC. It translates to CAQKDRGYGYTF.

This clonotype was seen a handful of times. This chain connects TRBV12-3 or TRBV12-4 to TRBJ1-5; D is ambiguous. With 1 base removed from V and 5 bases from J, the gap between germline ends came to 12 bases. The CDR3 sequence is 15 residues long. CDR3 DNA sequence: TGTGCCAGCAGTTTAGTGGGTGGGAAGGATCAGCCCCAGCATTTT. Its translation is CASSLVGGKDQPQHF.

This clonotype was seen at least ten times. Here the CDR3 reads CAWSVLAEQFF. CDR3 bases: TGTGCCTGGAGTGTTCTAGCGGAGCAGTTCTTC. The chain has TRBV30 and TRBJ2-1, with D possibly being TRBD2 (6 bases). Germline values: CDR1 GTSNPN, CDR2 SVGIG (reference sequence). The length of the CDR3 is 11 residues. The ends were cut back, 0 bases at V and 10 bases at J, with 7 bases in the middle.

This clonotype was recorded at least ten times. CDR3 loop: CASSGRLQETQYF. In DNA form, the CDR3 reads TGTGCCAGTAGTGGAAGACTACAAGAGACCCAGTACTTC. The chain combines TRBV19 with TRBJ2-5; D possibly corresponds to TRBD2 (5 bases). V lost 5 bases, J lost 2 bases, and 9 bases lay in between. This CDR3 is 13 amino acids long. The V gene's germline CDR1 is LNHDA and CDR2 SQIVND (reference sequence). Based on the CDR3 plus reference TRBV19 and TRBJ2-5, the full variable domain is DGGITQSPKYLFRKEGQNVTLSCEQNLNHDAMYWYRQDPGQGLRLIYYSQIVNDFQKGDIAEGYSVSREKKESFPLTVTSAQKNPTAFYLCASSGRLQETQYFGPGTRLLVL.

This clonotype was seen at least ten times. The chain combines TRBV6-5 with TRBJ2-7; D possibly corresponds to TRBD1 (5 bases). The CDR3 has 13 residues. CDR1 and CDR2 from the germline V gene are MNHEY and SVGAGI. The CDR3 bases are TGTATCTGTCACGACAGAACTACTACCGAGCAGTACTTC. This encodes CICHDRTTTEQYF.

This clonotype has ten or more counts. This chain links TRBV30 with TRBJ2-1, with D tentatively TRBD1 (6 bases). The CDR3 is made up of 15 amino acids. Germline V gene lookup returns CDR1 GTSNPN and CDR2 SVGIG (reference sequence). Between the trimmed V and J ends, which lost 0 bases and 4 bases, there was a span of 13 bases. The CDR3 here is CAWSVRDRTYNEQFF. CDR3 nucleotides: TGTGCCTGGAGTGTACGCGACAGGACATACAATGAGCAGTTCTTC.

This clonotype was seen ten or more times. The chain links TRBV14 to TRBJ2-7; D is ambiguous. The CDR3 has 14 amino acids. V was pared by 4 bases and J by 3 bases, with 13 bases between. Germline V gene lookup returns CDR1 SGHDN and CDR2 FVKESK. The CDR3 here is CASSPFSSGYEQYF. In nucleotides, the CDR3 is TGTGCCAGCAGCCCCTTTTCCTCTGGCTACGAGCAGTACTTC.

This clonotype came up many times. The CDR3 nucleotides are TGTGCCAGCAGCTTAGGAGCAGTGGAGCAGTACTTC. Translated, it gives CASSLGAVEQYF. The chain recombines TRBV7-8 with TRBJ2-7; D is unclear. The CDR3 has 12 residues. Trimming shortened V by 1 base and J by 7 bases, and 8 bases separated the two germline ends. Germline-derived CDR1 and CDR2 are SGHVS and FQNEAQ.

This clonotype was seen many times. V and J are TRBV27 and TRBJ2-5, with 9 bases lining up with TRBD1. This CDR3 is 14 amino acids long. Germline assignment: CDR1 MNHEY and CDR2 SMNVEV (reference sequence). V lost 5 bases, J lost 2 bases, and 3 bases stayed unmatched. The DNA for the CDR3 is TGTGCCAGCAGTAAGGGACAGGGACAAGAGACCCAGTACTTC. It translates to CASSKGQGQETQYF.

The rearrangement uses TRBV12-3 or TRBV12-4 and TRBJ2-7; weak D call: TRBD2 (5 bases). Trimming stripped 11 bases from V and 6 bases from J, with 14 bases between. The CDR3 length is 11 residues. The CDR3 DNA sequence: TGTGCCTGCTCCCGGGGTAGCGAGCAGTACTTC. Translation gives CACSRGSEQYF.

Many counts were recorded for this clonotype. The chain joins TRBV7-9 to TRBJ2-6, with a possible D match to TRBD1 (7 bases). The V end was cut by 2 bases, the J end by 2 bases, with 10 bases between. Germline V gene sequence: CDR1 SEHNR, CDR2 FQNEAQ (reference sequence). This CDR3 has 16 amino acids. CDR3 residues: CASSLPRGAGANVLTF. The DNA for the CDR3 is TGTGCCAGCAGCTTACCCAGGGGGGCTGGGGCCAACGTCCTGACTTTC. Full variable domain (outside the CDR3, taken from reference TRBV7-9 and TRBJ2-6): DTGVSQNPRHKITKRGQNVTFRCDPISEHNRLYWYRQTLGQGPEFLTYFQNEAQLEKSRLLSDRFSAERPKGSFSTLEIQRTEQGDSAMYLCASSLPRGAGANVLTFGAGSRLTVL.

The chain employs TRBV7-9 and TRBJ2-1; D perhaps matches TRBD2 (6 bases). The CDR3 contains 16 residues. The germline V gene has CDR1 SEHNR and CDR2 FQNEAQ (reference sequence). The ends were cut back, 4 bases at V and 0 bases at J, with 13 bases in the middle. The CDR3 DNA reads TGTGCCAGCAGCTCTCGGGACGGGAGCTCCTACAATGAGCAGTTCTTC. Amino acids: CASSSRDGSSYNEQFF.

The rearrangement uses TRBV7-9 and TRBJ2-5; tentative D call: TRBD2 (5 bases). This CDR3 is built from 12 residues. Germline CDR1 and CDR2: SEHNR and FQNEAQ (reference sequence). Trimming stripped 3 bases from V and 4 bases from J, with 6 bases between. The CDR3 DNA reads as TGTGCCAGCAGCTTTGAGGGAGAGACCCAGTACTTC. This sequence encodes CASSFEGETQYF.